These 10 T cell receptor beta chains were all obtained from the same sample, sequenced in a study of T cells in localized non-small cell lung cancer. Assay used: immunoSEQ multiplex PCR; TCRdb lists only in-frame clones, some missing. The sample lists tens of thousands of clones; 93% were seen once. The material was peripheral blood, obtained before any cancer treatment. The receptors originated from a female donor of 60 years or more with stage I lung adenocarcinoma.

The rearrangement links TRBV28 to TRBJ1-2; no reliable D call. Trimming took off 4 bases at V and 3 bases at J, with 15 bases between the two ends. This CDR3 region has 15 residues. Per the germline V gene, CDR1 is MDHEN and CDR2 is SYDVKM. CDR3 region: CASSSLGREDYGYTF. Here the CDR3 DNA reads TGTGCCAGCAGTTCCCTGGGAAGGGAGGACTATGGCTACACCTTC.

CDR3 coding DNA: TGTGCCAGCAGCCCGGGGGGCCTTCCCGAAGCTTTCTTT. Amino acids: CASSPGGLPEAFF. The chain recombines TRBV7-9 with TRBJ1-1, with D perhaps TRBD1 (6 bases). Trimming stripped 5 bases from V and 8 bases from J, with 15 bases between. The germline CDR1 and CDR2 sequences are SEHNR and FQNEAQ (reference sequence). This CDR3 has 13 residues.

The chain uses TRBV6-5 and TRBJ2-2; D ambiguous. The ends were cut back, 3 bases at V and 0 bases at J, with 11 bases in the middle. The germline V gene has CDR1 MNHEY and CDR2 SVGAGI. The CDR3 consists of 16 residues. Here the CDR3 DNA reads TGTGCCAGCAGTTATAATGTCCTAGCGAACACCGGGGAGCTGTTTTTT. It codes for CASSYNVLANTGELFF.

This clone was counted a single time. V is TRBV10-2 and J is TRBJ1-5, with D unclear. The V end lost 4 bases, the J end lost 0 bases, and 10 bases lay between the germline ends. The CDR3 has 15 residues. Germline V CDR1 and CDR2: WSHSY, SAAADI. The CDR3: CASSGGYNSNQPQHF. The DNA for the CDR3 is TGCGCCAGCAGTGGGGGTTACAATAGCAATCAGCCCCAGCATTTT.

The CDR3 DNA reads TGTGCCAGTAGGATTACCGGGACACCATTCTACGAGCAGTACTTC. Translating gives CASRITGTPFYEQYF. This chain connects TRBV19 to TRBJ2-7, with a tentative D call TRBD1 (6 bases). The germline V gene has CDR1 LNHDA and CDR2 SQIVND (reference sequence). Trimming removed 6 bases from V and 3 bases from J, with 18 bases in between. The CDR3 totals 15 residues.

The chain couples TRBV5-1 to TRBJ2-3; 7 nucleotides match TRBD1. V lost 2 bases, J lost 5 bases, and 5 bases stayed unmatched. This CDR3 comprises 14 residues. Germline loops: CDR1 SGHRS, CDR2 YFSETQ. CDR3 protein: CASSFRDSGDTQYF. CDR3 sequence (DNA): TGCGCCAGCAGCTTCCGGGACAGCGGAGATACGCAGTATTTT.

The V call is TRBV5-1, the J call TRBJ1-4, with D possibly being TRBD1 (5 bases). The CDR3 runs to 17 residues. Germline loops: CDR1 SGHRS, CDR2 YFSETQ. Trimming took 0 bases from V and 2 from J, leaving 14 bases between them. The CDR3 protein is CASSLAPGLGTNEKLFF. In DNA form, the CDR3 reads TGCGCCAGCAGCTTGGCACCAGGGCTAGGGACTAATGAAAAACTGTTTTTT.

Of note for this clone: With only one base between it and a far larger clone, this is likely a read error. Other DNA sequences from this sample encode an identical CDR3 as well. CDR3 DNA sequence: TGTGCCAGCAGCTCTGAACCAGGGACTACGAATGAGCAGTTCTTC. Encoded protein: CASSSEPGTTNEQFF. The chain is built from TRBV5-4 and TRBJ2-1; 7 bases line up with TRBD2. The J segment lost 7 bases and the V segment lost 3 bases, leaving 10 bases of the junction unmatched. The CDR3 sequence is 15 residues long. CDR1 and CDR2 from the germline V gene are SGHNT and YYREEE (reference sequence).

This clone was recorded once. The rearrangement uses TRBV7-8 and TRBJ2-7; D may be TRBD2 (6 bases). This CDR3 is built from 15 residues. Trimming took 2 bases from V and 4 from J, leaving 15 bases between them. Germline loops: CDR1 SGHVS, CDR2 FQNEAQ. The CDR3 protein is CASSLRGKAPYEQYF. In DNA form, the CDR3 reads TGTGCCAGCAGCTTACGCGGGAAGGCCCCGTACGAGCAGTACTTC.

The chain uses TRBV19 and TRBJ1-1; D gene ambiguous. Trimming shortened V by 3 bases and J by 11 bases, and 10 bases separated the two germline ends. This CDR3 region has 11 residues. Per germline, CDR1 LNHDA and CDR2 SQIVND (reference sequence). CDR3 sequence: CASSMWQAAFF. CDR3 sequence (DNA): TGTGCCAGTAGTATGTGGCAGGCCGCTTTCTTT.